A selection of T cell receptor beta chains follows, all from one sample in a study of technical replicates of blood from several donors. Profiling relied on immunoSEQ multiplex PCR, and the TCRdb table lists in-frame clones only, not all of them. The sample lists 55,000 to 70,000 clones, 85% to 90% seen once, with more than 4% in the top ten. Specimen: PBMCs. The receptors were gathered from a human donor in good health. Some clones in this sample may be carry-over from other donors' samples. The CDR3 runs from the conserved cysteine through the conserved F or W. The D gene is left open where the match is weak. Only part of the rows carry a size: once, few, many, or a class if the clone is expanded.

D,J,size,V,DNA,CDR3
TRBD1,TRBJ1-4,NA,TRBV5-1,TGCGCCAGCAGCCTGGGACAGAATAATGAAAAACTGTTTTTT,CASSLGQNNEKLFF
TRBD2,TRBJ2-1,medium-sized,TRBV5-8,TGTGCCAGCAGCCCGGATCTAGCGGGGAGCTCCTACAATGAGCAGTTCTTC,CASSPDLAGSSYNEQFF
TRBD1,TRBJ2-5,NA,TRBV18,TGTGCCAGCTCTCCGGACAGGGCTCAGGAGACCCAGTACTTC,CASSPDRAQETQYF
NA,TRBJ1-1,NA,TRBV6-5,TGTGCCAGCAGTTACGGGGCAGGCTTCGATGGCACTGAAGCTTTCTTT,CASSYGAGFDGTEAFF
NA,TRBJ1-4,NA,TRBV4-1,TGCGCCAGCAGCCTCCAGACAGCCGCAACTAATGAAAAACTGTTTTTT,CASSLQTAATNEKLFF
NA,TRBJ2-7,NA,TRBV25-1,TGTGCCAGCAGTGAATTTGTCGGGAGCGACCACGAGCAGTACTTC,CASSEFVGSDHEQYF
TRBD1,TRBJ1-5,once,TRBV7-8,TGTGCCAGCAGCATGACCGGGACAGGGGGCGGTCAGCCCCAGCATTTT,CASSMTGTGGGQPQHF
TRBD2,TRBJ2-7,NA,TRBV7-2,TGTGCCAGCACCCTGGCGGGAGGGCCTTCCTACGAGCAGTACTTC,CASTLAGGPSYEQYF
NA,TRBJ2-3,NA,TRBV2,TGTGCCAGCACTTTGGGCCTTTATACGCAGTATTTT,CASTLGLYTQYF
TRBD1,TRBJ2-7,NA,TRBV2,TGTGCCAGCAGCCCAAGGCCGGACAGGGGTAACGAGCAGTACTTC,CASSPRPDRGNEQYF
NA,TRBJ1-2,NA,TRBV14,TGTGCCAGCAGCCAATCGAACTATGGCTACACCTTC,CASSQSNYGYTF
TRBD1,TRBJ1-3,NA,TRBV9,TGTGCCAGCAGCGTAGACGACAGGGTTTACGGAAACACCATATATTTT,CASSVDDRVYGNTIYF
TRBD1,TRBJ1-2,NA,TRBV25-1,TGTGCCAGCAGTGAGAGGGACAGGGGAGACTTTGGCTACACCTTC,CASSERDRGDFGYTF
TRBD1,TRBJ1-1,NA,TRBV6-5,TGTGCCAGCAGTTACCTAGGCAGGGGGTCTGAAGCTTTCTTT,CASSYLGRGSEAFF
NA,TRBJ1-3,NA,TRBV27,TGTGCCAGCAGTTTAAAGGGGGTCCCTGGAAACACCATATATTTT,CASSLKGVPGNTIYF
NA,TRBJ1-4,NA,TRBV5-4,TGTGCCAGCAGCGACAGGTACCAAGGGGAAAAACTGTTTTTT,CASSDRYQGEKLFF
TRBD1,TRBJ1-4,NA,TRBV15,TGTGCCACCAGCAGAGATCTGACAGGGGGCGCTGCTAATGAAAAACTGTTTTTT,CATSRDLTGGAANEKLFF
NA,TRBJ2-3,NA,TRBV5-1,TGCGCCAGCAGAACGCTAGCTATCCCTCCTCATAGCACAGATACGCAGTATTTT,CASRTLAIPPHSTDTQYF
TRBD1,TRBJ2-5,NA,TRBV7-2,TGTGCCAGCAGCAAAAATCCGTCACAGGGGGCTTGGGAGACCCAGTACTTC,CASSKNPSQGAWETQYF
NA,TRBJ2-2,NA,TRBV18,TGTGCCAGCTCACCACTATCGCAGTCGAACACCGGGGAGCTGTTTTTT,CASSPLSQSNTGELFF
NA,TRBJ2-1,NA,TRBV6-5,TGTGCCAGCAGTTACACGAACCCTTCCGGGGAGCAGTTCTTC,CASSYTNPSGEQFF
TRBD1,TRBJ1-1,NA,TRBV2,TGTGCCAGCAGGTGGACAGGAATAGACACTGAAGCTTTCTTT,CASRWTGIDTEAFF
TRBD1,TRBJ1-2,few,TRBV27,TGTGCCAGCGGGGGACAGAACTATGGCTACACCTTC,CASGGQNYGYTF
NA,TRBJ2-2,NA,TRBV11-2,TGTGCCAGCAGCATAGTAGCGACTACGGTCGGGGAGCTGTTTTTT,CASSIVATTVGELFF
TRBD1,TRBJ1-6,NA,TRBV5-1,TGCGCCAGCAGCTTGGGGACAGGCTCTAATTCACCCCTCCACTTT,CASSLGTGSNSPLHF
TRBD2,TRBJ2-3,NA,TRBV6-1,TGTGCCAGCAGTGAAGCTAGCGGGAGGGCCTTGGATACGCAGTATTTT,CASSEASGRALDTQYF
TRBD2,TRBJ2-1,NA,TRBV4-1,TGCGCCAGCAGCCAAGAACTAGCGGGCCTGCAGTTCTTC,CASSQELAGLQFF